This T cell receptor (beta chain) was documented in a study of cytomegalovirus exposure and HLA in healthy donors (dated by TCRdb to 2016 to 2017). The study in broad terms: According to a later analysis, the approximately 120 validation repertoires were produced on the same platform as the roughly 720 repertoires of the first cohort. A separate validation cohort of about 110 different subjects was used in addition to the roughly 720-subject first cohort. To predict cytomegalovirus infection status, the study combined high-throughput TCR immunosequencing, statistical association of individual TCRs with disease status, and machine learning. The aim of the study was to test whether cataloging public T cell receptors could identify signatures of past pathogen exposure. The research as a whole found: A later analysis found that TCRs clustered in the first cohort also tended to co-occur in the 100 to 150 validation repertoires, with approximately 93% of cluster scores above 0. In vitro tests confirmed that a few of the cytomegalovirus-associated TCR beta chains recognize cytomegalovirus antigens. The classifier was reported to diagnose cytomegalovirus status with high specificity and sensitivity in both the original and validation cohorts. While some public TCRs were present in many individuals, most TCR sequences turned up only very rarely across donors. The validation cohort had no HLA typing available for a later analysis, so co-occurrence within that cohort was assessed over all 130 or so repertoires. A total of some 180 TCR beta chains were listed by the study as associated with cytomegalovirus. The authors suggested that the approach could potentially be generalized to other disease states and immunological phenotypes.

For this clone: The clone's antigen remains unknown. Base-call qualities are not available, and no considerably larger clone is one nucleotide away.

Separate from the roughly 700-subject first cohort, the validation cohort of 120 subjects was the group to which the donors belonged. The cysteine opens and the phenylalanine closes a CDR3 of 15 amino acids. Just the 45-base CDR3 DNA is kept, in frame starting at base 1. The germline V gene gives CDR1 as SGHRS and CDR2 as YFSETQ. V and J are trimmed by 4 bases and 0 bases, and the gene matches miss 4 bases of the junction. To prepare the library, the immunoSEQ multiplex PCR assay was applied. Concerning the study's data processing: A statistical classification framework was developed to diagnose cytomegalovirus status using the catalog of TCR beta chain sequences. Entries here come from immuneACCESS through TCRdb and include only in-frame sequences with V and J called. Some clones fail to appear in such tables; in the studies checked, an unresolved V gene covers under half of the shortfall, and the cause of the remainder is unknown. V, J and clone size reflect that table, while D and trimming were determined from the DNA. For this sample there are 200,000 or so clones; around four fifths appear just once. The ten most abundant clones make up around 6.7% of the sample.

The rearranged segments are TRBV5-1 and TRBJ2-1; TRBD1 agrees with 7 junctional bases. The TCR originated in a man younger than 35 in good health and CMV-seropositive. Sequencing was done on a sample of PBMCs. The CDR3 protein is CASSPGQSSYNEQFF. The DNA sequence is TGCGCCAGCAGCCCGGGACAGAGCTCCTACAATGAGCAGTTCTTC.